A single sample gave rise to the 32 T cell receptor beta chains below, sequenced in a study of response to subunit inactivated influenza vaccine. TCRdb reprocessed the RT-PCR reads via MiXCR and lists one record per CDR3 protein. The sample has about 540,000 distinct CDR3 sequences, less than 25% seen once. This same sample was also taken into another study, of T cells expressing NK-cell markers. As that report states: A 5'RACE template switching approach incorporating UMIs was used to make TCR beta cDNA.

The sequenced sample was CD4+ T cells sorted from PBMCs, obtained about 13 days after vaccination. Receptor source: a man over 45 who received an inactivated influenza vaccine.

This clonotype was counted many times. The CDR3 DNA is TGTGCCAGCAGAAGGGACAGGGATCAGCCCCAGCATTTT. This encodes CASRRDRDQPQHF. This chain uses TRBV2 with TRBJ1-5; 9 bases are a match to TRBD1. From germline, CDR1 is SNHLY and CDR2 FYNNEI. The CDR3 extends over 13 amino acids. V lost 6 bases to trimming and J lost 5 bases; unmatched junction nucleotides: 2.

Only a few counts were recorded for this clonotype. The rearrangement links TRBV7-3 to TRBJ1-6, with no clear D. This CDR3 region has 15 residues. Per the germline V gene, CDR1 is SGHTA and CDR2 is FQGTGA. V shed 2 bases and J shed 0 bases, with 5 bases lying between them. The CDR3, as DNA: TGTGCCAGCAGCTTATTCAGCTCCTATAATTCACCCCTCCACTTT. It yields the protein CASSLFSSYNSPLHF.

Many counts were recorded for this clonotype. This chain uses TRBV12-3 or TRBV12-4 with TRBJ1-6; unclear D gene. The CDR3 sequence is 15 residues long. The V gene lost 3 bases and the J gene lost 7 bases, with 13 bases spanning the gap. CDR3 bases: TGTGCCAGCAGTTTTGGACCTCAATCCAATTCACCCCTCCACTTT. Its protein is CASSFGPQSNSPLHF.

In its sample, this clonotype was seen a few times. The chain links TRBV28 to TRBJ1-5; TRBD1 is a possible D gene (5 bases). The germline V gene encodes CDR1 MDHEN and CDR2 SYDVKM. The CDR3 loop spans 13 amino acids. V lost 5 bases and J lost 2, with 7 bases in between. This CDR3 reads CASSRGRNQPQHF. The DNA for the CDR3 is TGTGCCAGCAGTAGGGGTCGCAATCAGCCCCAGCATTTT.

The chain uses TRBV20-1 and TRBJ2-4; tentatively, D is TRBD2 (7 bases). Germline V gene sequence: CDR1 DFQATT, CDR2 SNEGSKA (reference sequence). The CDR3 consists of 15 residues. Trimming pared 6 bases from V and 0 bases from J, leaving 15 bases between. The CDR3 DNA follows: TGCAGTGCCGGGGGGACAATACTAGCCAAAAACATTCAGTACTTC. It is translated as CSAGGTILAKNIQYF.

This sequence joins TRBV20-1 and TRBJ2-3; D is uncertain. The V end was cut by 6 bases, the J end by 5 bases, with 21 bases between. Germline V lookup: CDR1 DFQATT, CDR2 SNEGSKA (reference sequence). This CDR3 region has 15 residues. The CDR3 loop is CSAEPTETERDTQYF. The CDR3 nucleotides are TGCAGTGCCGAACCCACCGAGACGGAGCGAGATACGCAGTATTTT.

This clonotype appeared once. A read error may be the cause here, since a much bigger clone is one base away. This chain uses TRBV5-1 with TRBJ2-7; 8 positions match TRBD1. Germline lookup yields CDR1 SGHRS and CDR2 YFSETQ. With 4 bases clipped from V and 2 bases from J, the junction kept 8 bases outside the gene matches. This CDR3 has 15 residues. The CDR3 region has the DNA TGCGCCAGCAGCCACTGGGACAGGAACACCTACGAGCAGTACTTC. It translates to CASSHWDRNTYEQYF.

The chain combines TRBV28 with TRBJ1-1, with TRBD1 matching over 7 bases. CDR1 MDHEN and CDR2 SYDVKM come from the germline V gene. With 6 bases clipped from V and 0 bases from J, the junction kept 1 base outside the gene matches. The CDR3 is 13 residues long. The chain's CDR3 is CASRRGLNTEAFF. Here the CDR3 DNA reads TGTGCCAGCAGAAGGGGGCTGAACACTGAAGCTTTCTTT.

This clonotype showed up just once. In DNA, the CDR3 is TGTGCCAGCAGTTTCGGGGGATGGATCGTCTACAATGAGCAGTTCTTC. Its translation is CASSFGGWIVYNEQFF. This chain links TRBV12-3 or TRBV12-4 with TRBJ2-1; D is perhaps TRBD2 (6 bases). The CDR3 totals 16 residues. The V and J ends lost 3 bases and 3 bases respectively, with 15 bases between them.

This clonotype was counted a few times. The chain uses TRBV5-6 and TRBJ2-1, with TRBD2 identical over 11 bases. This CDR3 is built from 16 residues. V was pared by 0 bases and J by 5 bases, with 4 bases of the junction left unmatched. Germline V gene lookup returns CDR1 SGHDT and CDR2 YYEEEE. The chain's CDR3 is CASSLGGTSGDNEQFF. CDR3 DNA: TGTGCCAGCAGCTTGGGGGGGACTAGCGGCGACAATGAGCAGTTCTTC.

The gene calls are TRBV4-1 and TRBJ2-7, with 10 bases fitting TRBD1. Germline V gene lookup returns CDR1 MGHRA and CDR2 YSYEKL. This CDR3 region has 14 residues. Trimming at V came to 4 bases and at J to 5 bases, leaving 5 bases not matched to a gene. The CDR3, as DNA: TGCGCCAGCAGCCGGCGGGACAGGGGTGACGAGCAGTACTTC. Residues: CASSRRDRGDEQYF.

This clonotype occurred a few times. The chain carries TRBV12-3 or TRBV12-4 and TRBJ2-3; D is possibly TRBD2 (7 bases). The V and J ends lost 9 bases and 4 bases respectively, with 23 bases between them. This CDR3 contains 16 residues. CDR3 loop: CASSKGGVGVSDTQYF. In DNA form, the CDR3 reads TGTGCCAGTTCGAAGGGGGGGGTCGGAGTCTCAGATACGCAGTATTTT.

This clonotype was detected only a few times. The chain joins TRBV7-3 to TRBJ2-1; D not certain. The ends were cut back, 5 bases at V and 0 bases at J, with 14 bases in the middle. CDR1 and CDR2 (germline): SGHTA, FQGTGA. The CDR3 sequence is 16 residues long. The CDR3 spells CASSPGRTASYNEQFF. The DNA for the CDR3 is TGTGCCAGCAGCCCCGGACGGACGGCCTCCTACAATGAGCAGTTCTTC.

This clonotype was seen more than once but under ten times. This chain links TRBV7-9 with TRBJ2-7; D gene ambiguous. The CDR3 has 14 amino acids. V lost 1 base to trimming and J lost 6 bases, with 13 bases between them. The germline CDR1 and CDR2 sequences are SEHNR and FQNEAQ (reference sequence). The DNA of the CDR3 is TGTGCCAGCAGCTTAGACCTAGTTGTACGCGAGCAGTACTTC. Its translation: CASSLDLVVREQYF.

V is TRBV7-2 and J is TRBJ2-1, with D perhaps TRBD2 (5 bases). V was cut by 5 bases and J by 3 bases, with 11 bases left in between. This CDR3 is built from 14 residues. The germline gives CDR1 SGHTA, CDR2 FQGNSA. The CDR3 spells CASSRRTNYNEQFF. The CDR3 DNA follows: TGTGCCAGCAGCCGGAGGACGAACTACAATGAGCAGTTCTTC.

The rearrangement joins TRBV7-2 to TRBJ1-4, with D perhaps TRBD1 (5 bases). CDR3 length: 16 residues. Trimming pared 5 bases from V and 0 bases from J, leaving 13 bases between. The germline gives CDR1 SGHTA, CDR2 FQGNSA. DNA of the CDR3: TGTGCCAGCAGCCGATCGGGACCCGCAACTAATGAAAAACTGTTTTTT. It is translated as CASSRSGPATNEKLFF.

This chain links TRBV6-2 or TRBV6-3 with TRBJ2-1; weak D call: TRBD1 (5 bases). The CDR3 totals 21 residues. The V end was cut by 5 bases, the J end by 5 bases, with 34 bases between. Germline V CDR1 and CDR2: MNHEY, SVGEGT. Here the CDR3 DNA reads TGTGCCAGCAGTCCCCGGGCAGGGATCGGTTTTTCAGGTTCAACAAACAATGAGCAGTTCTTC. Protein product: CASSPRAGIGFSGSTNNEQFF.

This clonotype appeared a few times. The chain recombines TRBV5-5 with TRBJ2-3; maybe TRBD1 (5 bases). The germline V and J ends were trimmed by 3 bases and 2 bases, with 10 bases remaining between them. CDR1 is SGHKS and CDR2 is YYEKEE in the germline V gene (reference sequence). The CDR3 has 14 amino acids. DNA of the CDR3: TGTGCCAGCAGCTCACGGACAACCACAGATACGCAGTATTTT. It translates to CASSSRTTTDTQYF.

V gene TRBV18 combines with J gene TRBJ1-1; 9 bases fit TRBD1. CDR3 length equals 16 residues. With V trimmed by 3 bases and J by 4 bases, 9 bases remained unmatched. Germline V gene sequence: CDR1 KGHSH, CDR2 LQKENI. CDR3 nucleotides: TGTGCCAGCTCACCCCGGACAGGGGTGTCTACCACTGAAGCTTTCTTT. It encodes CASSPRTGVSTTEAFF.

This clonotype was detected a few times. The chain recombines TRBV15 with TRBJ2-7; maybe TRBD2 (5 bases). V gave up 0 bases and J gave up 2 bases, with 11 bases separating them. Germline V CDR1 and CDR2: LNHNV, YYDKDF (reference sequence). This CDR3 comprises 15 residues. In nucleotides, the CDR3 is TGTGCCACCAGCAGAGAGAGTAGCGTGACCTACGAGCAGTACTTC. The encoded protein is CATSRESSVTYEQYF.

The chain combines TRBV7-9 with TRBJ2-3; D might be TRBD2 (6 bases). Trimming took 3 bases from V and 5 from J, leaving 9 bases between them. The CDR3 consists of 13 residues. In germline, CDR1 is SEHNR, CDR2 FQNEAQ (reference sequence). As DNA, the CDR3 is TGTGCCAGCAGCTTTGGGGGGAGAGATACGCAGTATTTT. Its translation is CASSFGGRDTQYF.

This sequence joins TRBV11-2 and TRBJ2-1; D might be TRBD2 (6 bases). Trimming cost V 5 bases and J 2 bases, with 13 bases left between them. The CDR3 runs to 15 residues. Germline loops: CDR1 SGHAT, CDR2 FQNNGV. The CDR3 is CASSPRWEAYNEQFF. The CDR3 nucleotides are TGTGCCAGCAGCCCCCGGTGGGAGGCCTACAATGAGCAGTTCTTC.

This clonotype has at least ten counts. The chain combines TRBV5-6 with TRBJ2-1, with 8 bases fitting TRBD2. CDR3 length equals 15 residues. V gave up 1 base and J gave up 6 bases; unmatched junction bases: 6. Germline V lookup: CDR1 SGHDT, CDR2 YYEEEE. The CDR3 bases are TGTGCCAGCAGCTTGAACAGCGGGAGTCTCAATGAGCAGTTCTTC. Protein sequence: CASSLNSGSLNEQFF.

This clonotype was observed at least ten times. V is TRBV19 and J is TRBJ2-1; TRBD2 is a possible D gene (6 bases). The V gene lost 6 bases and the J gene lost 7 bases, with 13 bases spanning the gap. This CDR3 spans 13 amino acids. Per the germline V gene, CDR1 is LNHDA and CDR2 is SQIVND (reference sequence). The CDR3 DNA reads as TGTGCCAGTAGCGGGAGCGCGAGGAATGAGCAGTTCTTC. It translates to CASSGSARNEQFF.

This chain connects TRBV24-1 to TRBJ1-5; 7 bases match TRBD1. CDR3 length: 14 residues. Germline V gives CDR1 KGHDR, CDR2 SFDVKD. V trimming: 4 bases; J trimming: 5 bases; junction bases outside the gene matches: 4. CDR3 amino acids: CATSETGIYQPQHF. The DNA of the CDR3 is TGTGCCACCAGTGAGACAGGGATCTATCAGCCCCAGCATTTT.

This clonotype turned up a few times. The chain combines TRBV30 with TRBJ1-6; TRBD1 agrees at 10 bases. CDR1 is GTSNPN, CDR2 SVGIG, per germline (reference sequence). Trimming took 3 bases from V and 8 from J; bases not matched to a gene: 16. The CDR3 loop spans 18 amino acids. The CDR3 region has the DNA TGTGCCTGGAGGGAGGACTGGGACAGGGGCTACACGGATTCACCCCTCCACTTT. Its translation: CAWREDWDRGYTDSPLHF. The variable domain in full, with the rest retrieved from reference TRBV30 and TRBJ1-6, is SQTIHQWPATLVQPVGSPLSLECTVEGTSNPNLYWYRQAAGRGLQLLFYSVGIGQISSEVPQNLSASRPQDRQFILSSKKLLLSDSGFYLCAWREDWDRGYTDSPLHFGNGTRLTVT.

This sequence joins TRBV27 and TRBJ2-1; 7 nucleotides agree with TRBD2. The CDR3 loop spans 16 amino acids. V shed 1 base and J 4 bases; nucleotides not matched to a gene: 7. The germline V gene has CDR1 MNHEY and CDR2 SMNVEV (reference sequence). DNA of the CDR3: TGTGCCAGCAGTTTATTAGTGGGAGCGGGATACAATGAGCAGTTCTTC. Translated, it gives CASSLLVGAGYNEQFF.

The rearrangement joins TRBV9 to TRBJ2-7; the D gene is possibly TRBD2 (6 bases). Germline V CDR1 and CDR2: SGDLS, YYNGEE. The V and J ends lost 4 bases and 2 bases respectively, with 13 bases between them. The CDR3 is 14 amino acids. The CDR3 loop is CASSPQRVPYEQYF. In DNA, the CDR3 is TGTGCCAGCAGCCCCCAGCGGGTTCCCTACGAGCAGTACTTC.

Only a few counts were recorded for this clonotype. The chain is built from TRBV6-2 or TRBV6-3 and TRBJ2-1; D gene unclear. Germline values: CDR1 MNHEY, CDR2 SVGEGT. With 7 bases removed from V and 6 bases from J, the gap between germline ends came to 16 bases. This CDR3 has 14 amino acids. CDR3 protein: CASKLTGYRNEQFF. The CDR3 region has the DNA TGTGCCAGCAAGCTCACCGGGTATCGCAATGAGCAGTTCTTC.

The chain employs TRBV7-6 and TRBJ2-7; no firm D call. The CDR3 length is 14 residues. V was trimmed by 2 bases and J by 3 bases, leaving 11 bases between them. CDR1 is SGHVS and CDR2 is FNYEAQ in the germline V gene. DNA for the CDR3: TGTGCCAGCAGCTTAATGGAGCGAAGCTACGAGCAGTACTTC. Protein sequence: CASSLMERSYEQYF.

This clonotype has only a few counts. The chain carries TRBV28 and TRBJ2-1, with 9 positions matching TRBD2. This CDR3 contains 20 residues. V was pared by 4 bases and J by 0 bases, with 16 bases of the junction left unmatched. Germline values: CDR1 MDHEN, CDR2 SYDVKM. CDR3 amino acids: CASSSHDSSGGLGSYNEQFF. The CDR3 nucleotides read TGTGCCAGCAGTTCCCACGACTCCAGCGGGGGGCTCGGCTCCTACAATGAGCAGTTCTTC.

There are a few counts of this clonotype. The chain joins TRBV12-3 or TRBV12-4 to TRBJ2-4; D is perhaps TRBD2 (5 bases). Trimming removed 5 bases at V and 2 bases at J, with 13 bases between. The CDR3 contains 15 residues. CDR3 nucleotides: TGTGCCAGCAGTCAGATCGGGGTTCCCAAAAACATTCAGTACTTC. This codes for CASSQIGVPKNIQYF.